Reported below is one T cell receptor beta chain. Trimming removed 5 bases from V and 5 bases from J, with 6 bases in between. In germline, CDR1 is SGHAT, CDR2 FQDESV (reference sequence). The length of the CDR3 is 11 residues. This sample was included in a study of T cell responses to AZD1222 COVID-19 vaccine. Some clones are missing from TCRdb's copy, which holds only in-frame ones; the method was immunoSEQ multiplex PCR. Among 150,000 to 180,000 clones, less than 90% were seen once, and the ten largest hold around 3.1%. The J gene is TRBJ2-5, the V gene TRBV11-1; the D is unclear. This TCR was sampled from an adult in good health. Sequences were derived from peripheral blood, sampled on day 0 of AZD1222 vaccination. In DNA, the CDR3 is TGTGCCAGCAGCGCCGGGGAGACCCAGTACTTC. Amino acids: CASSAGETQYF. Together with reference TRBV11-1 and TRBJ2-5, the CDR3 gives the full variable domain: EAEVAQSPRYKITEKSQAVAFWCDPISGHATLYWYRQILGQGPELLVQFQDESVVDDSQLPKDRFSAERLKGVDSTLKIQPAELGDSAMYLCASSAGETQYFGPGTRLLVL.